The 9 T cell receptor beta chains listed next were all sequenced from one sample in a study of regulatory T cells in long-lasting Graves disease. The authors built TCR beta libraries using iRepertoire HTBI primers and Arm-PCR of CDR3 regions. Each CDR3 protein is one row after TCRdb ran MiXCR on the multiplex PCR reads. The data contain about 620,000 distinct CDR3 sequences, roughly 15% of them singletons. Sample time point: newly diagnosed GD, antithyroid drugs for less than 3 months. There was RNA extracted from PBMCs, and the TCR library was made from it. The same data also contributed to another study, on T cells in Graves' hyperthyroidism and ophthalmopathy.

The sequencing used peripheral blood mononuclear cells (PBMCs), collected at new diagnosis, from a patient treated with antithyroid drugs. These receptors were obtained from a young woman with Graves disease.

There are many counts of this clonotype. The chain recombines TRBV2 with TRBJ2-6; D not certain. This CDR3 spans 17 amino acids. V was pared by 6 bases and J by 0 bases, with 15 bases between. Looked up from germline, CDR1 is SNHLY and CDR2 is FYNNEI. The chain's CDR3 is CASRQSRSGSGANVLTF. DNA for the CDR3: TGTGCCAGCAGGCAGTCCAGGTCCGGCTCTGGGGCCAACGTCCTGACTTTC. The whole variable domain, remainder taken from reference TRBV2 and TRBJ2-6, is EPEVTQTPSHQVTQMGQEVILRCVPISNHLYFYWYRQILGQKVEFLVSFYNNEISEKSEIFDDQFSVERPDGSNFTLKIRSTKLEDSAMYFCASRQSRSGSGANVLTFGAGSRLTVL.

V usage is TRBV18 and J usage is TRBJ2-1; D not resolved. Germline assignment: CDR1 KGHSH and CDR2 LQKENI. V gave up 6 bases and J gave up 9 bases, with 12 bases separating them. The CDR3 extends over 12 amino acids. CDR3 DNA sequence: TGTGCCAGCTCTAAAGGCCTCGGTGAGCAGTTCTTC. It specifies CASSKGLGEQFF.

In its sample, this clonotype was seen many times. The chain has TRBV7-2 and TRBJ2-1; D possibly uses TRBD1 or TRBD2 (5 bases each). The CDR3 runs to 13 residues. Looked up from germline, CDR1 is SGHTA and CDR2 is FQGNSA. The germline V and J ends were trimmed by 7 bases and 8 bases, with 15 bases remaining between them. Here the CDR3 reads CASILERDHEQFF. CDR3 in DNA: TGTGCCAGCATCCTAGAAAGGGACCATGAGCAGTTCTTC.

V and J are TRBV5-4 and TRBJ2-5; D gene unclear. The V end was cut by 4 bases, the J end by 3 bases, with 16 bases between. Germline values: CDR1 SGHNT, CDR2 YYREEE (reference sequence). The CDR3 has 15 amino acids. The CDR3 sequence is CASSPTYRAEETQYF. DNA for the CDR3: TGTGCCAGCAGCCCCACGTATCGGGCGGAAGAGACCCAGTACTTC.

The table lists this clonotype with a few counts. The chain is built from TRBV25-1 and TRBJ2-7, with D perhaps given as TRBD1 or TRBD2 (6 bases each). Trimming removed 2 bases from V and 9 bases from J, with 11 bases in between. The germline V gene has CDR1 MGHDK and CDR2 SYGVNS. The CDR3 length is 12 residues. The CDR3 DNA is TGTGCCAGCAGTGAAACGGGGGCTAGGCAGTACTTC. Translated, it gives CASSETGARQYF.

The chain recombines TRBV7-2 with TRBJ1-3, with D hard to call. The V gene lost 5 bases and the J gene lost 1 base, with 12 bases spanning the gap. The CDR3 is 15 amino acids. Per germline, CDR1 SGHTA and CDR2 FQGNSA. The CDR3 loop reads CASSLADLSGNTIYF. DNA for the CDR3: TGTGCCAGCAGCCTCGCAGACCTATCTGGAAACACCATATATTTT.

This chain links TRBV25-1 with TRBJ2-1; 12 bases match TRBD2. From germline, CDR1 is MGHDK and CDR2 SYGVNS. The CDR3 contains 16 residues. J gave up 9 bases and V 5 bases, and 11 bases lay outside the gene matches. As DNA, the CDR3 is TGTGCCAGCAGTCCGGAGACTAGCGGGAGACCGCCTGAGCAGTTCTTC. Its translation: CASSPETSGRPPEQFF.

In its sample, this clonotype was seen many times. V is TRBV6-1 and J is TRBJ1-4, with 9 positions matching TRBD1. Germline V CDR1 and CDR2: MNHNS, SASEGT. V was clipped by 6 bases and J by 8 bases; unmatched bases: 7. CDR3 size: 14 residues. The CDR3 reads CASRTGQGREKLFF. CDR3 bases: TGTGCCAGCAGAACGGGACAGGGAAGGGAAAAACTGTTTTTT.

This clonotype occurred many times. The rearrangement uses TRBV28 and TRBJ2-2; D not resolved. V was cut by 7 bases and J by 4 bases, with 7 bases left in between. The V gene's germline CDR1 is MDHEN and CDR2 SYDVKM. The CDR3 sequence is 12 residues long. CDR3 coding DNA: TGTGCCAGCATGCCCGGCACCGGGGAGCTGTTTTTT. It is translated as CASMPGTGELFF.